The T cell receptor beta chain described here comes from a study of tumor and adjacent non-tumor tissue in lung cancer. Study-wide context: The patients, 10 men and five or six women, were about 31 to 76 with stage I to III disease.

The V gene's germline CDR1 is LGHNA and CDR2 YNFKEQ. Trimming removed 0 bases at V and 12 bases at J, with 12 bases between. This CDR3 is 13 amino acids long. A modified ARM-PCR protocol with three rounds of nested PCR amplified TCRbeta. One entry per CDR3 protein, called by TCRdb with MiXCR from the multiplex PCR reads. Of over 130,000 distinct CDR3 sequences listed, approximately 72% are singletons. RNA was extracted from bulk tissue without any cell sorting. In regard to this clonotype: A much larger clone lies a single base off, so this may be a read error.

The receptor was isolated from a man aged 55 to 69 with small cell lung cancer. This rearrangement joins TRBV4-2 to TRBJ2-1; no clear D gene. Sample: lung tumor tissue. This CDR3 is CASSQDFRGGQFF. The CDR3 nucleotides read TGTGCCAGCAGCCAAGATTTCCGCGGTGGGCAGTTCTTC.